The 27 T cell receptor beta chains below all came from one sample that was sequenced in a study of T cell responses to AZD1222 COVID-19 vaccine. Profiled with immunoSEQ multiplex PCR; TCRdb holds only in-frame clones, not every one. The top ten hold around 8.6% of the sample, which has 140,000 to 150,000 clones, approximately 85% seen once. Source: peripheral blood, taken on day 0 of AZD1222 vaccination. All receptors derive from an adult in good health.

Here the CDR3 reads CAIRGGSREKLFF. The CDR3 nucleotides read TGTGCCATCAGAGGCGGGAGCCGGGAAAAACTGTTTTTT. The V gene is TRBV10-3, the J gene TRBJ1-4; D gene uncertain. The length of the CDR3 is 13 residues. The V end was cut by 6 bases, the J end by 8 bases, with 13 bases between. Germline-derived CDR1 and CDR2 are ENHRY and SYGVKD.

V gene TRBV12-3 or TRBV12-4 combines with J gene TRBJ2-1; D is unresolved. The CDR3 loop spans 12 amino acids. The ends were cut back, 2 bases at V and 6 bases at J, with 5 bases in the middle. As DNA, the CDR3 is TGTGCCAGCAGTTTAAGCCGCAATGAGCAGTTCTTC. Translation gives CASSLSRNEQFF.

The V gene is TRBV5-4, the J gene TRBJ1-4; TRBD1 might be the D (5 bases). The CDR3 covers 14 residues. The V and J ends lost 4 bases and 8 bases respectively, with 15 bases between them. Germline lookup yields CDR1 SGHNT and CDR2 YYREEE (reference sequence). The CDR3 DNA reads TGTGCCAGCAGCGTGGGGGTTGGAGGAGAAAAACTGTTTTTT. Its protein is CASSVGVGGEKLFF.

V is TRBV18 and J is TRBJ1-2; no definite D call. This CDR3 contains 16 residues. Germline CDR1 and CDR2: KGHSH and LQKENI. The germline V and J ends were trimmed by 2 bases and 5 bases, with 18 bases remaining between them. The CDR3 region has the DNA TGTGCCAGCTCACCAGCTCCCGGGAGCCTGGGGTATGGCTACACCTTC. Protein: CASSPAPGSLGYGYTF. The complete variable domain, with remaining parts taken from reference TRBV18 and TRBJ1-2, reads NAGVMQNPRHLVRRRGQEARLRCSPMKGHSHVYWYRQLPEEGLKFMVYLQKENIIDESGMPKERFSAEFPKEGPSILRIQQVVRGDSAAYFCASSPAPGSLGYGYTFGSGTRLTVV.

This chain connects TRBV30 to TRBJ1-4, with D perhaps matching TRBD1 (5 bases). Germline V gene sequence: CDR1 GTSNPN, CDR2 SVGIG (reference sequence). Trimming took 4 bases from V and 7 from J, leaving 16 bases between them. This CDR3 has 14 amino acids. Written as DNA, the CDR3 is TGTGCCTGGAACGCGCAGGGCAGTGCTGAAAAACTGTTTTTT. This encodes CAWNAQGSAEKLFF.

The V and J genes are TRBV29-1 and TRBJ2-3; D may match TRBD1 or TRBD2 (6 bases each). The V and J ends lost 3 bases and 5 bases respectively, with 12 bases between them. The germline CDR1 and CDR2 sequences are SQVTM and ANQGSEA. This CDR3 is 13 amino acids long. CDR3: CSVDKGGVDTQYF. As DNA, the CDR3 is TGCAGCGTTGATAAGGGGGGCGTAGATACGCAGTATTTT.

The chain joins TRBV5-4 to TRBJ2-3; D assignment may be TRBD1 or TRBD2 (5 bases each). Trimming removed 0 bases at V and 2 bases at J, with 10 bases between. Germline V CDR1 and CDR2: SGHNT, YYREEE (reference sequence). This CDR3 is 15 amino acids long. DNA for the CDR3: TGTGCCAGCAGCTTGGGCAGGGAGAACACAGATACGCAGTATTTT. Translated, it gives CASSLGRENTDTQYF.

This chain uses TRBV9 with TRBJ1-2, with a possible D match to TRBD1 (5 bases). V was trimmed by 4 bases and J by 5 bases, leaving 18 bases between them. Germline values: CDR1 SGDLS, CDR2 YYNGEE. The CDR3 is made up of 15 amino acids. The CDR3 region is CASSTSEGLRYGYTF. In nucleotides, the CDR3 is TGTGCCAGCAGCACCTCAGAGGGGTTGAGGTATGGCTACACCTTC.

In this sample, this clone turned up once. The J gene is TRBJ2-5, the V gene TRBV28, with 10 positions matching TRBD2. The CDR3 has 15 amino acids. CDR1 is MDHEN, CDR2 SYDVKM, per germline. Unmatched junction bases numbered 6, after V lost 3 bases and J lost 5 bases. CDR3 amino acids: CASSLQRGGGETQYF. CDR3 nucleotide sequence: TGTGCCAGCAGTTTGCAGCGGGGGGGCGGTGAGACCCAGTACTTC.

V is TRBV28 and J is TRBJ2-5; D tentatively fits TRBD1 or TRBD2 (6 bases each). This CDR3 comprises 11 residues. V was shortened by 11 bases and J by 5 bases, with 12 bases between the two germline ends. Germline lookup yields CDR1 MDHEN and CDR2 SYDVKM. CDR3 region: CAGGQGETQYF. The CDR3 DNA reads as TGTGCCGGGGGGCAGGGGGAGACCCAGTACTTC.

This sequence joins TRBV15 and TRBJ2-2; D is unresolved. Trimming pared 2 bases from V and 6 bases from J, leaving 16 bases between. CDR1 LNHNV and CDR2 YYDKDF come from the germline V gene (reference sequence). The CDR3 is 16 amino acids. The CDR3 loop is CATSRSGGPLSGELFF. The CDR3 nucleotides are TGTGCCACCAGCAGATCGGGTGGTCCCCTCTCCGGGGAGCTGTTTTTT.

The CDR3 spells CASSLVPRVGEGKLFF. CDR3 DNA sequence: TGTGCCAGCAGCTTAGTCCCCAGGGTAGGCGAAGGGAAACTGTTTTTT. V and J are TRBV7-9 and TRBJ1-4, with D possibly being TRBD1 (5 bases). Trimming removed 1 base from V and 11 bases from J, with 20 bases in between. Per germline, CDR1 SEHNR and CDR2 FQNEAQ (reference sequence). The CDR3 is 16 amino acids. Full variable domain (remainder filled in from reference TRBV7-9 and TRBJ1-4): DTGVSQNPRHKITKRGQNVTFRCDPISEHNRLYWYRQTLGQGPEFLTYFQNEAQLEKSRLLSDRFSAERPKGSFSTLEIQRTEQGDSAMYLCASSLVPRVGEGKLFFGSGTQLSVL.

The CDR3 is CASSLGPGGTGGYEQYF. DNA of the CDR3: TGTGCCAGCAGTTTGGGTCCCGGGGGGACAGGCGGCTACGAGCAGTACTTC. This sequence joins TRBV27 and TRBJ2-7; tentatively, D is TRBD1 (8 bases). Germline assignment: CDR1 MNHEY and CDR2 SMNVEV (reference sequence). V was shortened by 3 bases and J by 3 bases, with 21 bases between the two germline ends. The CDR3 is 17 residues long.

V usage is TRBV27 and J usage is TRBJ1-2; 8 bases are a match to TRBD1. Trimming at V came to 5 bases and at J to 7 bases, leaving 12 bases not matched to a gene. The CDR3 is 15 residues long. CDR1 and CDR2 from the germline V gene are MNHEY and SMNVEV (reference sequence). The CDR3 coding sequence is TGTGCCAGCAGTAGTGTGTTACAGGGGGTGAGTGGCTACACCTTC. Translating it yields CASSSVLQGVSGYTF.

The V gene is TRBV10-3, the J gene TRBJ1-2; possibly TRBD1 for D (6 bases). CDR1 is ENHRY, CDR2 SYGVKD, per germline. The germline V and J ends were trimmed by 5 bases and 8 bases, with 15 bases remaining between them. The CDR3 covers 13 residues. CDR3 bases: TGTGCCATCAGTCAAGGGGGGACATACGGCTACACCTTC. This codes for CAISQGGTYGYTF.

The chain joins TRBV9 to TRBJ1-3; D is possibly TRBD1 (6 bases). The V end lost 2 bases, the J end lost 0 bases, and 12 bases lay between the germline ends. The CDR3 is 16 residues long. The germline V gene encodes CDR1 SGDLS and CDR2 YYNGEE. The CDR3 reads CASSVQGGVSGNTIYF. As DNA, the CDR3 is TGTGCCAGCAGCGTTCAAGGGGGAGTCTCTGGAAACACCATATATTTT.

The chain recombines TRBV2 with TRBJ1-2, with 8 bases fitting TRBD1. The CDR3 spans 14 residues. V lost 7 bases to trimming and J lost 3 bases; unmatched junction nucleotides: 7. CDR1 is SNHLY and CDR2 is FYNNEI in the germline V gene. The chain's CDR3 is CASTFTGGDYGYTF. The CDR3 coding sequence is TGTGCCAGCACCTTCACAGGGGGTGACTATGGCTACACCTTC.

The rearrangement links TRBV19 to TRBJ1-2, with 11 bases fitting TRBD1. V shed 8 bases and J 7 bases; nucleotides not matched to a gene: 9. Per germline, CDR1 LNHDA and CDR2 SQIVND (reference sequence). This CDR3 spans 14 amino acids. CDR3 protein: CASRWTGGLGGYTF. CDR3 coding DNA: TGTGCCAGTCGTTGGACAGGGGGCCTAGGTGGCTACACCTTC.

This clone has a single count. As DNA, the CDR3 is TGTGCCTGGAGTGTAGGGTCTAGCGGGGGCACAGATACGCAGTATTTT. It translates to CAWSVGSSGGTDTQYF. V gene TRBV30 combines with J gene TRBJ2-3; 9 bases match TRBD2. Germline loops: CDR1 GTSNPN, CDR2 SVGIG (reference sequence). After removal of 0 bases from V and 1 base from J, the junction contained 5 bases not matched to a gene. There are 16 residues in the CDR3.

The CDR3 sequence is CAWNVALEQYF. The CDR3 DNA reads TGTGCCTGGAATGTGGCGCTCGAGCAGTACTTC. The rearrangement links TRBV30 to TRBJ2-7, with D hard to call. The germline V and J ends were trimmed by 4 bases and 6 bases, with 10 bases remaining between them. The CDR3 contains 11 residues. Germline CDR1 GTSNPN, CDR2 SVGIG (reference sequence).

The chain joins TRBV6-5 to TRBJ2-7; the D gene is possibly TRBD1 (5 bases). The length of the CDR3 is 15 residues. The germline V gene encodes CDR1 MNHEY and CDR2 SVGAGI. V lost 8 bases and J lost 0, with 17 bases in between. CDR3 amino acids: CASGHHPLSSYEQYF. The CDR3 coding sequence is TGTGCCAGCGGACACCATCCACTTAGCTCCTACGAGCAGTACTTC.

V and J are TRBV5-6 and TRBJ1-1, with D uncertain. Trimming removed 2 bases at V and 6 bases at J, with 5 bases between. There are 11 residues in the CDR3. Germline assignment: CDR1 SGHDT and CDR2 YYEEEE. The CDR3 loop is CASSLGAEAFF. CDR3 in DNA: TGTGCCAGCAGCTTAGGAGCTGAAGCTTTCTTT.

CDR3: CASTGGNRAGNTIYF. CDR3 in DNA: TGTGCCAGTACGGGGGGAAACAGGGCTGGAAACACCATATATTTT. V is TRBV19 and J is TRBJ1-3; D perhaps matches TRBD1 (6 bases). Germline CDR1 LNHDA, CDR2 SQIVND (reference sequence). The CDR3 has 15 residues. The ends were cut back, 7 bases at V and 2 bases at J, with 15 bases in the middle.

This clone was recorded only once. The chain has TRBV3-1 (or the pseudogene TRBV3-2) and TRBJ1-2; perhaps TRBD1 as D (6 bases). The V gene lost 1 base and the J gene lost 8 bases, with 11 bases spanning the gap. Per germline, CDR1 LGHDT and CDR2 YNNKEL (reference sequence). The CDR3 is made up of 13 amino acids. CDR3: CASSQAGHEGYTF. CDR3 nucleotide sequence: TGTGCCAGCAGCCAAGCGGGACATGAGGGCTACACCTTC.

V gene TRBV3-1 (or the pseudogene TRBV3-2) combines with J gene TRBJ2-3; D might be TRBD1 or TRBD2, each matching 6 bases. The V and J ends lost 0 bases and 2 bases respectively, with 15 bases between them. The CDR3 spans 17 residues. The germline V gene has CDR1 LGHDT and CDR2 YNNKEL (reference sequence). The CDR3: CASSQERGWDSTDTQYF. DNA for the CDR3: TGTGCCAGCAGCCAAGAGAGGGGGTGGGACTCCACAGATACGCAGTATTTT.

V and J are TRBV28 and TRBJ2-1; 13 bases line up with TRBD2. This CDR3 contains 15 residues. Unmatched junction bases numbered 5, after V lost 3 bases and J lost 9 bases. Germline CDR1 and CDR2: MDHEN and SYDVKM. This chain's CDR3 is CASSFPGLAGVEQFF. DNA for the CDR3: TGTGCCAGCAGTTTCCCTGGACTAGCGGGGGTTGAGCAGTTCTTC.

The rearrangement joins TRBV23-1 to TRBJ2-5; TRBD2 agrees at 8 bases. TRBV23-1 is an open reading frame whose function is uncertain. CDR3 length equals 16 residues. Trimming removed 8 bases from V and 1 base from J; junction bases left unmatched: 12. The CDR3 bases are TGCGCCAGCGGTCTTACCGGGAGGGCGACCCAAGAGACCCAGTACTTC. Translating it yields CASGLTGRATQETQYF.